The 17 T cell receptor beta chains below all came from one sample that was sequenced in a study of blood T cells in healthy people across ages. Primed by a sample-barcoded 5' primer and a J-beta primer mix, a second PCR proceeded for about 6 to 11 cycles. TCRdb recomputed calls from the 5' RACE reads with MiXCR, one row per CDR3 protein. Among over a million distinct CDR3 sequences listed, under 45% were seen once. Source material: blood. The receptors stem from a woman aged 55 to 70 in good health.

This chain uses TRBV20-1 with TRBJ2-7; D remains ambiguous. The germline CDR1 and CDR2 sequences are DFQATT and SNEGSKA (reference sequence). V was pared by 3 bases and J by 5 bases, with 5 bases between. This CDR3 has 10 amino acids. The CDR3 region is CSARVHEQYF. CDR3 DNA sequence: TGCAGTGCTAGGGTTCACGAGCAGTACTTC.

This sequence joins TRBV5-1 and TRBJ2-1; 9 positions match TRBD2. The CDR3 runs to 16 residues. With V trimmed by 6 bases and J by 2 bases, 9 bases remained unmatched. Germline V gene sequence: CDR1 SGHRS, CDR2 YFSETQ. The CDR3 DNA reads as TGCGCCAGCACCGGGGGGCCTAGCGGGACCTACAATGAGCAGTTCTTC. The encoded protein is CASTGGPSGTYNEQFF.

The chain carries TRBV4-1 and TRBJ2-7; no reliable D call. The germline CDR1 and CDR2 sequences are MGHRA and YSYEKL. V lost 1 base and J lost 2, with 9 bases in between. This CDR3 spans 14 amino acids. This chain's CDR3 is CASSQVNGPYEQYF. The CDR3 coding sequence is TGCGCCAGCAGCCAAGTGAACGGCCCCTACGAGCAGTACTTC.

The rearrangement joins TRBV2 to TRBJ2-3, with a possible D match to TRBD2 (6 bases). V shed 4 bases and J shed 1 base, with 12 bases lying between them. Germline-derived CDR1 and CDR2 are SNHLY and FYNNEI. CDR3 length equals 15 residues. The CDR3 reads CASSGGSGRTDTQYF. The DNA of the CDR3 is TGTGCCAGCAGTGGGGGTAGCGGTCGCACAGATACGCAGTATTTT.

This rearrangement joins TRBV20-1 to TRBJ2-7; the D is unclear. Germline loops: CDR1 DFQATT, CDR2 SNEGSKA (reference sequence). V was pared by 6 bases and J by 5 bases, with 17 bases between. This CDR3 spans 13 amino acids. The CDR3 here is CSAFPNAGDEQYF. CDR3 sequence (DNA): TGCAGTGCCTTTCCTAACGCAGGCGACGAGCAGTACTTC.

The chain combines TRBV20-1 with TRBJ2-2; perhaps TRBD2 as D (5 bases). CDR1 and CDR2 from the germline V gene are DFQATT and SNEGSKA (reference sequence). There are 14 residues in the CDR3. Trimming took off 2 bases at V and 3 bases at J, with 10 bases between the two ends. CDR3 coding DNA: TGCAGTGCTAGATACGGGGTGTACACCGGGGAGCTGTTTTTT. It translates to CSARYGVYTGELFF.

The gene calls are TRBV15 and TRBJ1-6, with 8 bases matching TRBD1. V shed 6 bases and J 10 bases; nucleotides not matched to a gene: 8. This CDR3 region has 14 residues. Germline values: CDR1 LNHNV, CDR2 YYDKDF (reference sequence). CDR3 nucleotides: TGTGCCACCAGGGCAGGGGGCGCTTACTCACCCCTCCACTTT. This translates into CATRAGGAYSPLHF.

J is TRBJ2-5 and V is TRBV12-3 or TRBV12-4, with D perhaps TRBD2 (5 bases). With 6 bases removed from V and 9 bases from J, the gap between germline ends came to 17 bases. There are 13 residues in the CDR3. The CDR3: CASRQSVTEAQYF. DNA of the CDR3: TGTGCCAGCAGGCAGAGTGTTACGGAGGCCCAGTACTTC.

The rearrangement uses TRBV18 and TRBJ1-2, with unresolved D. This CDR3 has 14 residues. Germline CDR1 is KGHSH and CDR2 is LQKENI. The V end lost 1 base, the J end lost 2 bases, and 8 bases lay between the germline ends. The CDR3 here is CASSPRAPNYGYTF. The CDR3 region has the DNA TGTGCCAGCTCACCACGTGCACCCAACTATGGCTACACCTTC.

This clonotype has ten or more counts. This chain links TRBV2 with TRBJ2-5; no clear D. Looked up from germline, CDR1 is SNHLY and CDR2 is FYNNEI. The V and J ends lost 2 bases and 7 bases respectively, with 11 bases between them. The CDR3 sequence is 13 residues long. The CDR3 DNA is TGTGCCAGCAGTGAAACACCAGTAGGGACCCAGTACTTC. Its translation: CASSETPVGTQYF.

The chain is built from TRBV14 and TRBJ1-6; unclear D gene. The CDR3 is 13 residues long. Germline V gene sequence: CDR1 SGHDN, CDR2 FVKESK. V lost 1 base and J lost 9, with 7 bases in between. The DNA for the CDR3 is TGTGCCAGCAGCCAAGTCTTAGGTTCACCCCTCCACTTT. Translated: CASSQVLGSPLHF.

There are a few counts of this clonotype. The V gene is TRBV7-9, the J gene TRBJ2-3; the D gene could be TRBD1 or TRBD2 (5 bases each). The CDR3 loop spans 14 amino acids. Trimming took off 8 bases at V and 1 base at J, with 13 bases between the two ends. CDR1 is SEHNR and CDR2 is FQNEAQ in the germline V gene (reference sequence). The CDR3 bases are TGTGCCAGCTGGGGGAGTTCGGGCACAGATACGCAGTATTTT. It is translated as CASWGSSGTDTQYF.

The genes are TRBV6-5 and TRBJ2-1; perhaps TRBD2 as D (5 bases). Germline V lookup: CDR1 MNHEY, CDR2 SVGAGI. The CDR3 is made up of 15 amino acids. Trimming took off 2 bases at V and 1 base at J, with 9 bases between the two ends. CDR3 DNA: TGTGCCAGCAGTTACACCGAGGGTTCCTACAATGAGCAGTTCTTC. Translating it yields CASSYTEGSYNEQFF.

The V and J genes are TRBV4-2 and TRBJ1-1; D might be TRBD1 (5 bases). The CDR3 contains 16 residues. The germline V gene encodes CDR1 LGHNA and CDR2 YNFKEQ. V dropped 0 bases and J dropped 2 bases, with 13 bases sitting between them. CDR3 sequence reads: CASSQDIGAVNTEAFF. CDR3 sequence (DNA): TGTGCCAGCAGCCAAGATATAGGGGCAGTCAACACTGAAGCTTTCTTT.

This clonotype was recorded at least ten times. This rearrangement joins TRBV9 to TRBJ2-1; 12 bases map to TRBD2. This CDR3 comprises 19 residues. V shed 3 bases and J 7 bases; nucleotides not matched to a gene: 17. Germline V gene lookup returns CDR1 SGDLS and CDR2 YYNGEE. The DNA for the CDR3 is TGTGCCAGCAGCGCCTACGCCCTTCGACTAGCGGGAGTACCGAATGAGCAGTTCTTC. Encoded protein: CASSAYALRLAGVPNEQFF.

The gene calls are TRBV11-2 and TRBJ2-7; D is uncertain. Germline-derived CDR1 and CDR2 are SGHAT and FQNNGV. This CDR3 has 17 residues. V lost 1 base to trimming and J lost 2 bases, with 18 bases between them. This chain's CDR3 is CASSLVRQPILPYEQYF. As DNA, the CDR3 is TGTGCCAGCAGCTTAGTCCGGCAGCCTATCCTGCCCTACGAGCAGTACTTC.

This clonotype is a singleton in its sample. V and J are TRBV9 and TRBJ2-4; D gene uncertain. Between the trimmed V and J ends, which lost 4 bases and 13 bases, there was a span of 21 bases. The germline CDR1 and CDR2 sequences are SGDLS and YYNGEE. The length of the CDR3 is 14 residues. CDR3 bases: TGTGCCAGCAGCCCCCGGACGACGAACAATGAGCAGTACTTC. Translating gives CASSPRTTNNEQYF.